One and the same sample provided the 18 T cell receptor beta chains below, sequenced in a study of blood T cell repertoires in COVID-19. Some clones are missing from TCRdb's copy, which holds only in-frame ones; the method was immunoSEQ multiplex PCR. The table has a few hundred thousand clones, more than 70% seen once. Sample: peripheral blood. The origin of the receptors is a woman between 50 and 59 years old with acute or convalescent COVID-19.

The rearrangement uses TRBV7-3 and TRBJ2-1; 8 bases are shared with TRBD1. This CDR3 spans 17 amino acids. J gave up 0 bases and V 2 bases, and 6 bases lay outside the gene matches. Germline V lookup: CDR1 SGHTA, CDR2 FQGTGA. DNA for the CDR3: TGTGCCAGCAGCTTACTGGCGGGACAGGTCTCCTACAATGAGCAGTTCTTC. Its protein product is CASSLLAGQVSYNEQFF.

The gene calls are TRBV28 and TRBJ2-2; TRBD2 matches at 8 bases. This CDR3 is 16 amino acids long. Germline CDR1 reads MDHEN; CDR2 reads SYDVKM. The ends lost 4 bases at V and 5 bases at J; junction bases unmatched: 9. CDR3 DNA: TGTGCCAGCAGTTATGTAAGCGGGAGAGGAACCGGGGAGCTGTTTTTT. Residues: CASSYVSGRGTGELFF.

The chain employs TRBV4-1 and TRBJ2-7; 9 bases map to TRBD1. CDR1 and CDR2 (germline): MGHRA, YSYEKL. After removal of 0 bases from V and 2 bases from J, the junction contained 5 bases not matched to a gene. This CDR3 is 16 amino acids long. DNA for the CDR3: TGCGCCAGCAGCCAAGAAGATGGGACAGGGACCTACGAGCAGTACTTC. It is translated as CASSQEDGTGTYEQYF.

This sequence joins TRBV7-2 and TRBJ2-7; 12 nucleotides match TRBD1. The CDR3 runs 16 residues. Looked up from germline, CDR1 is SGHTA and CDR2 is FQGNSA. V gave up 3 bases and J gave up 7 bases; unmatched junction bases: 10. This CDR3 reads CASSLSRDRGLEEQYF. The CDR3 nucleotides read TGTGCCAGCAGCTTGAGCCGGGACAGGGGGCTGGAAGAGCAGTACTTC.

This chain's CDR3 is CASSLPSQPQHF. CDR3 coding DNA: TGTGCCAGCAGCTTACCTAGTCAGCCCCAGCATTTT. The chain joins TRBV7-3 to TRBJ1-5; D remains unclear. The CDR3 length is 12 residues. Trimming pared 2 bases from V and 6 bases from J, leaving 5 bases between. Germline-derived CDR1 and CDR2 are SGHTA and FQGTGA.

V and J are TRBV7-3 and TRBJ2-3; 9 nucleotides agree with TRBD2. This CDR3 is 15 amino acids long. V shed 5 bases and J 2 bases; nucleotides not matched to a gene: 5. CDR1 and CDR2 from the germline V gene are SGHTA and FQGTGA. Written as DNA, the CDR3 is TGTGCCAGCAGCCCAGCGGGAGGCTTCACAGATACGCAGTATTTT. The encoded protein is CASSPAGGFTDTQYF.

The chain is built from TRBV3-1 (or the pseudogene TRBV3-2) and TRBJ2-7, with D perhaps matching TRBD1 (6 bases). The CDR3 runs to 14 residues. Germline loops: CDR1 LGHDT, CDR2 YNNKEL (reference sequence). The V end was cut by 0 bases, the J end by 6 bases, with 12 bases between. CDR3 coding DNA: TGTGCCAGCAGCCAAGACAGGGGATACAGCGAGCAGTACTTC. Translating gives CASSQDRGYSEQYF.

The chain is built from TRBV30 and TRBJ2-3, with TRBD2 identical over 14 bases. This CDR3 contains 15 residues. V shed 1 base and J 6 bases; nucleotides not matched to a gene: 3. The germline CDR1 and CDR2 sequences are GTSNPN and SVGIG (reference sequence). CDR3: CAWSGLAGGGDTQYF. In nucleotides, the CDR3 is TGTGCCTGGAGTGGACTAGCGGGAGGGGGGGATACGCAGTATTTT. The variable domain in full, completed from reference TRBV30 and TRBJ2-3, reads SQTIHQWPATLVQPVGSPLSLECTVEGTSNPNLYWYRQAAGRGLQLLFYSVGIGQISSEVPQNLSASRPQDRQFILSSKKLLLSDSGFYLCAWSGLAGGGDTQYFGPGTRLTVL.

The V gene is TRBV5-1, the J gene TRBJ2-6; 7 bases match TRBD1. Germline V CDR1 and CDR2: SGHRS, YFSETQ. The V gene end was trimmed by 8 bases and the J gene end by 1 base; junction bases not matched to a gene: 24. The length of the CDR3 is 21 residues. The DNA for the CDR3 is TGCGCCAGTCCCAACCCGGCCTTTTCTCGACAGGGCCTTTCTGGGGCCAACGTCCTGACTTTC. Its protein is CASPNPAFSRQGLSGANVLTF.

CDR3 nucleotide sequence: TGTGCCAGTAAAAGGGGGCGGCGGGATGAAAAACTGTTTTTT. Amino acids: CASKRGRRDEKLFF. The gene calls are TRBV19 and TRBJ1-4; 7 bases align to TRBD1. V lost 7 bases to trimming and J lost 6 bases; unmatched junction nucleotides: 8. Germline CDR1 reads LNHDA; CDR2 reads SQIVND (reference sequence). The CDR3 loop spans 14 amino acids.

The CDR3 DNA reads TGCGCCAGCAGCAGGGGGGGACCCCTCCATGGCTACACCTTC. Protein sequence: CASSRGGPLHGYTF. The chain carries TRBV5-1 and TRBJ1-2, with D tentatively TRBD1 (6 bases). This CDR3 spans 14 amino acids. The germline gives CDR1 SGHRS, CDR2 YFSETQ. V was clipped by 4 bases and J by 6 bases, with 16 bases between them.

To note about this clone: One end of the junction fails to match germline, which may point to a read error. This rearrangement joins TRBV13 to TRBJ1-2; TRBD1 matches 8 bases. Germline V gene data show CDR1 as PRHDT and CDR2 as FYEKMQ (reference sequence). CDR3 size: 11 residues. CDR3 protein: CASSLRWDRSF. Here the CDR3 DNA reads TGTGCCAGCAGCTTGAGGTGGGACAGGAGCTTC.

The gene calls are TRBV4-2 and TRBJ2-1; D remains unclear. With 0 bases removed from V and 6 bases from J, the gap between germline ends came to 9 bases. Germline V gene sequence: CDR1 LGHNA, CDR2 YNFKEQ. The CDR3 runs 14 residues. The CDR3 nucleotides are TGTGCCAGCAGCCAAGATCCGACTTTCAATGAGCAGTTCTTC. As protein: CASSQDPTFNEQFF.

The rearrangement uses TRBV11-3 and TRBJ2-3; no firm D call. V lost 2 bases to trimming and J lost 2 bases, with 14 bases between them. This CDR3 has 16 amino acids. Germline V gives CDR1 SGHNT, CDR2 YENEEA. CDR3 sequence (DNA): TGTGCCAGCAGCTTAACCGGCGGAGACTCCACAGATACGCAGTATTTT. Translation: CASSLTGGDSTDTQYF.

Only one count was recorded for this clone. The J gene is TRBJ1-3, the V gene TRBV3-1 (or the pseudogene TRBV3-2); TRBD1 is a possible D gene (6 bases). Per the germline V gene, CDR1 is LGHDT and CDR2 is YNNKEL (reference sequence). The CDR3 sequence is 14 residues long. V lost 6 bases to trimming and J lost 0 bases, with 9 bases between them. CDR3 amino acids: CASRDRFSGNTIYF. The CDR3 coding sequence is TGTGCCAGCAGGGACAGATTCTCTGGAAACACCATATATTTT.

The chain employs TRBV3-1 (or the pseudogene TRBV3-2) and TRBJ2-1; D perhaps matches TRBD2 (5 bases). The CDR3 extends over 17 amino acids. Germline V gene data show CDR1 as LGHDT and CDR2 as YNNKEL (reference sequence). V was trimmed by 0 bases and J by 4 bases, leaving 16 bases between them. CDR3 sequence reads: CASSQDLSGLKYNEQFF. DNA of the CDR3: TGTGCCAGCAGCCAAGATCTCAGCGGTCTAAAATACAATGAGCAGTTCTTC.

This chain links TRBV29-1 with TRBJ1-4, with TRBD1 matching 8 bases. Germline values: CDR1 SQVTM, CDR2 ANQGSEA. The CDR3 sequence is 13 residues long. The V segment lost 7 bases and the J segment 8 bases; nucleotides outside the gene matches: 9. CDR3 in DNA: TGCAGCGCCACGGACAGGGTAGAAGAAAAACTGTTTTTT. Amino acid sequence: CSATDRVEEKLFF.

The gene calls are TRBV7-3 and TRBJ2-2; TRBD1 might be the D (5 bases). Trimming cost V 5 bases and J 5 bases, with 9 bases left between them. The CDR3 is 13 residues long. CDR1 is SGHTA and CDR2 is FQGTGA in the germline V gene. The CDR3 DNA is TGTGCCAGCAGCCAGGGAATAACCGGGGAGCTGTTTTTT. This gives the protein CASSQGITGELFF.